This TCR beta chain was recorded in a study of T-cell reconstitution after alpha-beta-depleted transplantation in children. General study results and limits: Reported findings indicate that, about two months after transplant, alpha-beta T cells came from several hundred expanded clones, which were derived from non-depleted graft cells. For some patients, TCRbeta diversity was high at day 60 because of recipient T cells and thymic progenitors that survived. T-cell counts and diversity were attributed mostly to newly produced T cells one year after transplant.

A word on this clonotype: What it recognizes is unknown.

Between the trimmed V and J ends, which lost 8 bases and 3 bases, there was a span of 13 bases. Germline V gene lookup returns CDR1 KGHDR and CDR2 SFDVKD. The CDR3 loop spans 13 amino acids. Researchers prepared the TCRbeta library using unique molecular identifiers, the study reports. TCRdb re-called the PCR reads through MiXCR, storing one row per CDR3 protein. The sample shows around 600,000 distinct CDR3 sequences, more than 20% of them seen only once. The chain has TRBV24-1 and TRBJ2-7; D is unclear. The source material was PBMCs, mostly from graft donor cells, sampled 360 days after TCRalphabeta/CD19-depleted stem cell transplant. The TCR was taken from a boy under three years old who had a stem cell transplant for acute myeloid leukemia, so the T cells may come from the graft donor. CDR3 in amino acids: CATTSQDGYEQYF. The CDR3 coding sequence is TGTGCCACCACGTCCCAGGACGGCTACGAGCAGTACTTC.